This T cell receptor beta chain was identified in a study of shared clonotypes between healthy human individuals. The V gene end was trimmed by 3 bases and the J gene end by 7 bases; junction bases not matched to a gene: 4. The CDR3 is 13 residues long. Looked up from germline, CDR1 is MNHEY and CDR2 is SMNVEV (reference sequence). TCRdb keeps only in-frame clones here, not all; method: immunoSEQ multiplex PCR. The table shows millions of clones, with about 94% occurring only once. In the case of this clone: As yet, its antigen is unknown.

Overall study findings and caveats: Exclusively blood specimens were collected; tissue repertoires likely differ. Naive subsets generally exceeded memory subsets in estimated richness.

Naive CD8 cells were CD45RO-negative, positively selected for CCR7, excluding terminally differentiated effector memory CD45RA+ cells. This chain connects TRBV27 to TRBJ1-2; TRBD1 matches at 8 bases. Sequenced sample: naive CD8+ T cells sorted from blood. This TCR derives from a man younger than 35 in good health. The CDR3 nucleotides are TGTGCCAGCAGTTTGTCCGACAGGGGTGGCTACACCTTC. This encodes CASSLSDRGGYTF.